The TCR beta chain described here comes from a study of OX40 agonist ivuxolimab in advanced cancers. The repertoire was sequenced with immunoSEQ multiplex PCR; TCRdb's copy has only in-frame clones and lacks some. The sample lists 45,000 to 65,000 clones, roughly 90% occurring once. This clone came up a few times. The clonotype comes from an adult with an advanced solid tumor such as melanoma, head and neck, liver or kidney cancer. The sequencing here drew on CD4+ or CD8+ T cells sorted from blood, taken in a trial of the OX40 agonist ivuxolimab.

CDR3 nucleotides: TGTGCCACCAGCAGAGAGAGGTATTACCAAGAGACCCAGTACTTC. This encodes CATSRERYYQETQYF. This rearrangement joins TRBV15 to TRBJ2-5; D not resolved. CDR1 and CDR2 from the germline V gene are LNHNV and YYDKDF (reference sequence). The CDR3 extends over 15 amino acids. Deletions cut 0 bases from V and 0 bases from J, with 8 bases between.